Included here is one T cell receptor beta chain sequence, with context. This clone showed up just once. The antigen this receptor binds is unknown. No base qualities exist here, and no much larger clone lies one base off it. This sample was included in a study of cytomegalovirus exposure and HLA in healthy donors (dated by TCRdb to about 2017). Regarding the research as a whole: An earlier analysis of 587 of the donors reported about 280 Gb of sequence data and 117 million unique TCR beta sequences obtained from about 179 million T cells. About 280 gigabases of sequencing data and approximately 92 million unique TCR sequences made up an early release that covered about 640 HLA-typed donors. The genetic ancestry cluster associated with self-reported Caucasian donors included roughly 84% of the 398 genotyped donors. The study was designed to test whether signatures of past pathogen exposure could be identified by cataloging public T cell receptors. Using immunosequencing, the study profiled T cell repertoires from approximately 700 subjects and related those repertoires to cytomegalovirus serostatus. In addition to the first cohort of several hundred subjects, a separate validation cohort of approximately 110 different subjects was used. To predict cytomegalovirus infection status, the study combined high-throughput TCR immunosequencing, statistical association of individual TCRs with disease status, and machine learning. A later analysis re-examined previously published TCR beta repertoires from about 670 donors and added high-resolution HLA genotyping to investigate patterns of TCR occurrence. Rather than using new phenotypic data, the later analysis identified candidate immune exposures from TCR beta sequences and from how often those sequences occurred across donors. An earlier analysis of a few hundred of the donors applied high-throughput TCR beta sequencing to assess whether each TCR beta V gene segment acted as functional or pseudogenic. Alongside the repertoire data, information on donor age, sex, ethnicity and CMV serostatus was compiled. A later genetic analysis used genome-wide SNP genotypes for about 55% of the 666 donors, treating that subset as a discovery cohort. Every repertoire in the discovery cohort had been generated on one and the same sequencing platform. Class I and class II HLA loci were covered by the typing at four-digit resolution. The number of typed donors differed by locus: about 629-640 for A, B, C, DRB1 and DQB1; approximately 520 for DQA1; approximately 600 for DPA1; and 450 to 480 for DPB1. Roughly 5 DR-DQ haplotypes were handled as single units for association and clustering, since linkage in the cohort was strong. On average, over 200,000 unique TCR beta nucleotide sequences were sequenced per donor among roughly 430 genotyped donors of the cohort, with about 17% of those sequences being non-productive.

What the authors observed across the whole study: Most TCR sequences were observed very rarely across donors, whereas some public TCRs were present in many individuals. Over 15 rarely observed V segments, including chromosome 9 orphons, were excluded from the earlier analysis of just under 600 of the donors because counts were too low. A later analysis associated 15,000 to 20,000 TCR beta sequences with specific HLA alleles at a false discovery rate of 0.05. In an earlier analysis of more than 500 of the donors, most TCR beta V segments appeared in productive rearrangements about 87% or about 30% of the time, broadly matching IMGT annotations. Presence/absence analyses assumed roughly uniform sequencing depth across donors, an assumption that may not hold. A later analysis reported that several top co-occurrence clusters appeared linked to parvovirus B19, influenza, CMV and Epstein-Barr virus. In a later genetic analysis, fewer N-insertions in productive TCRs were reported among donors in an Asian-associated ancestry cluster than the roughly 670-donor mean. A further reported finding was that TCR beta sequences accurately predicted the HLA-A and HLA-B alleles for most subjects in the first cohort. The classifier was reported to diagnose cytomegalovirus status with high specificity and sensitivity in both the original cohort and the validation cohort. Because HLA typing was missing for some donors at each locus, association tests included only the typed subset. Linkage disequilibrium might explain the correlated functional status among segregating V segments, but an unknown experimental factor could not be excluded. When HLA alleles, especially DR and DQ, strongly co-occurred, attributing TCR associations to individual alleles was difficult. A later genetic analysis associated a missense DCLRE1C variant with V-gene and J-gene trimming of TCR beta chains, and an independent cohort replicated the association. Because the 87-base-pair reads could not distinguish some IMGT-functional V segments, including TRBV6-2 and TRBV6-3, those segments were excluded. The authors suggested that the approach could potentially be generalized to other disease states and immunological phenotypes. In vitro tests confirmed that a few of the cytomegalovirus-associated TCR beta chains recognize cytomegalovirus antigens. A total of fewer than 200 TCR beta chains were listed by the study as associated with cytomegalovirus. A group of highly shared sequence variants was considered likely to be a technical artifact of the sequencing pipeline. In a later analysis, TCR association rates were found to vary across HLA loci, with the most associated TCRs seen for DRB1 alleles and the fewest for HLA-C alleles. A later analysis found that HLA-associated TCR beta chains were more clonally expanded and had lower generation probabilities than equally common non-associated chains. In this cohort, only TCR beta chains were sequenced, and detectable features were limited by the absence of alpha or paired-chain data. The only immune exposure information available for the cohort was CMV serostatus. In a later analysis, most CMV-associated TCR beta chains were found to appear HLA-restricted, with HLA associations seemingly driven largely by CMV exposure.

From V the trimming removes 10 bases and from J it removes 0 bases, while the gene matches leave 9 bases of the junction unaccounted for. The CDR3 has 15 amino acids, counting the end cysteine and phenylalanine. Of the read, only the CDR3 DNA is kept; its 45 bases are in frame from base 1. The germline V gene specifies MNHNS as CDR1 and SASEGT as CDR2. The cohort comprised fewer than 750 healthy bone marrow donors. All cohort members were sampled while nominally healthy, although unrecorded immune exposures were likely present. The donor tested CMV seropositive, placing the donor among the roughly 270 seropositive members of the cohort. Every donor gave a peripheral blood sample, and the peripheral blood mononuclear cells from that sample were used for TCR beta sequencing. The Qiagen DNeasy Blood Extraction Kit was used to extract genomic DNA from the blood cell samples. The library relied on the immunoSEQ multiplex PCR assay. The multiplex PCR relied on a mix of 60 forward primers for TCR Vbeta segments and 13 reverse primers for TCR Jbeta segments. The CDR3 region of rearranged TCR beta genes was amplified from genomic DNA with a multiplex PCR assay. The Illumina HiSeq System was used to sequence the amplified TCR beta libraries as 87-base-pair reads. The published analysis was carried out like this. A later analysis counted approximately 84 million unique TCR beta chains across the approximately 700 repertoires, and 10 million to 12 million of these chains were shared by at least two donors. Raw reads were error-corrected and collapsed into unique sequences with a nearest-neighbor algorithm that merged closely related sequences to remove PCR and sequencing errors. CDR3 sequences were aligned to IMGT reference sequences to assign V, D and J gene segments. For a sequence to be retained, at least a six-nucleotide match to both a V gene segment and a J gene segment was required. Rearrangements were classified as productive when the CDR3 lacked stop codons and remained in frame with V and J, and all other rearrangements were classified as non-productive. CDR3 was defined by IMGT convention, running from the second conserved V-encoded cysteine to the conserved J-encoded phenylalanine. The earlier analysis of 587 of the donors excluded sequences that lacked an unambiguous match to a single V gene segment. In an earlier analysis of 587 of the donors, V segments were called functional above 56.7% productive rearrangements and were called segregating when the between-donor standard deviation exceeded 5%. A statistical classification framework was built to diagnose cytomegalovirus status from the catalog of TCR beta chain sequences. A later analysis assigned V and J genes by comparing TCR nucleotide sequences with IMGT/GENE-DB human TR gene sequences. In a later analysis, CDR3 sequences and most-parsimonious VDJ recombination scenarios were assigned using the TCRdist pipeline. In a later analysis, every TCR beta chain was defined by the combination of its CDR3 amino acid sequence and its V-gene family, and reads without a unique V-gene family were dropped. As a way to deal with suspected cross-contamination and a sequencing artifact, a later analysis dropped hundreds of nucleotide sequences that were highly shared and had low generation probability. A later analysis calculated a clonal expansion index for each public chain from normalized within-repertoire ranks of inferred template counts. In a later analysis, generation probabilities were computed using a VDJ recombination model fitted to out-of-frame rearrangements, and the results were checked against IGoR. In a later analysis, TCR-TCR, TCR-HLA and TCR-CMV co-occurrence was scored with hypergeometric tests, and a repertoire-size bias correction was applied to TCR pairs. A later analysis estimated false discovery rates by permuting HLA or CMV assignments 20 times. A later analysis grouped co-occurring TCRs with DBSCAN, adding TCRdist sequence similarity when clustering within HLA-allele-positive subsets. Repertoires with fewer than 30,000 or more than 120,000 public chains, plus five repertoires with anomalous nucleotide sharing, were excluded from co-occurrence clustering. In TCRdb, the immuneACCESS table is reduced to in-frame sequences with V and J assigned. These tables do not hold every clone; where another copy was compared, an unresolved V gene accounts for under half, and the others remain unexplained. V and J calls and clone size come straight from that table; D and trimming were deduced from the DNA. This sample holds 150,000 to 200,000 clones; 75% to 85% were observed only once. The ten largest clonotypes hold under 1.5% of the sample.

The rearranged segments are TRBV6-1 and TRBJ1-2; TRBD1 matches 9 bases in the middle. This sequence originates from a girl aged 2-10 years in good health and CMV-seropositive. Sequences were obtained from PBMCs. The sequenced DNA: TGTGCCACCGGAGGACAGGGGTATTCTAACTATGGCTACACCTTC. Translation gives CATGGQGYSNYGYTF.